This TCR beta chain emerged from a study of cytomegalovirus exposure and HLA in healthy donors. Overall study: Out of 180 million or so T cells, an earlier analysis found over 90 million unique TCR beta sequences in total.

Vbeta (60) and Jbeta (13) primers were used in the PCR. Sequenced by immunoSEQ multiplex PCR; TCRdb stores in-frame clones only, minus some. The sample lists under 200,000 clones; 60% to 85% were seen once. This CDR3 spans 15 amino acids. Per the germline V gene, CDR1 is ENHRY and CDR2 is SYGVKD. Between the trimmed V and J ends, which lost 4 bases and 3 bases, there was a span of 14 bases. This clone has more than one count but fewer than ten. The sequencing sample was made of PBMCs. The receptor was isolated from a man aged 35-49 years in good health and CMV-seronegative. This chain joins TRBV10-3 and TRBJ2-3; a possible D gene is TRBD1 (6 bases). The CDR3 region is CAISGGTRTTDTQYF. CDR3 DNA sequence: TGTGCCATCAGTGGGGGGACAAGGACTACAGATACGCAGTATTTT.